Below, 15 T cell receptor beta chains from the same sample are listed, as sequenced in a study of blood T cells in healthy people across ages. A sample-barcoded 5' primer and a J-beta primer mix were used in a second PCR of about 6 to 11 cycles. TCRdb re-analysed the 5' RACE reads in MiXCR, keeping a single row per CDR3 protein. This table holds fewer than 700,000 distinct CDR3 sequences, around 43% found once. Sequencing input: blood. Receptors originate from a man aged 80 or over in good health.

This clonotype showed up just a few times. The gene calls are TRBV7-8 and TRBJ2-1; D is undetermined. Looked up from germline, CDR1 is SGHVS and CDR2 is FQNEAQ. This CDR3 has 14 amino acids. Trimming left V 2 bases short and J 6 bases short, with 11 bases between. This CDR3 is CASSLSALSNEQFF. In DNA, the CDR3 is TGTGCCAGCAGCTTAAGTGCCCTGTCCAATGAGCAGTTCTTC.

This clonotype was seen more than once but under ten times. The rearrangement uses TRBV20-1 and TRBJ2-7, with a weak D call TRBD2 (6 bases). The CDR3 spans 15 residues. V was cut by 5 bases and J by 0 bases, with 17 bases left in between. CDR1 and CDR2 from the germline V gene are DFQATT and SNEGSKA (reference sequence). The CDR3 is CSARTTRMSSYEQYF. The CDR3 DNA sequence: TGCAGTGCTCGGACTACTCGAATGAGCTCCTACGAGCAGTACTTC.

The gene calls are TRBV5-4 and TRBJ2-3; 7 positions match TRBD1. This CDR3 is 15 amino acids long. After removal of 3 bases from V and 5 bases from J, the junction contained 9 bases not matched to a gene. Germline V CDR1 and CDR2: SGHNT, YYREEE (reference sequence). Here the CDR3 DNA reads TGTGCCAGCAGCTCCAGACAGGGTCAAGGAGATACGCAGTATTTT. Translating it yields CASSSRQGQGDTQYF. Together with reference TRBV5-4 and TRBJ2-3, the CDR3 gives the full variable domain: ETGVTQSPTHLIKTRGQQVTLRCSSQSGHNTVSWYQQALGQGPQFIFQYYREEENGRGNFPPRFSGLQFPNYSSELNVNALELDDSALYLCASSSRQGQGDTQYFGPGTRLTVL.

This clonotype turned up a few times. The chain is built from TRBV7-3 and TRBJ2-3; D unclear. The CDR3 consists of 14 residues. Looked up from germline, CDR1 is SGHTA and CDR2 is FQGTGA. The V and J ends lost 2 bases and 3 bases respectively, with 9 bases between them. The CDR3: CASSLQPRTDTQYF. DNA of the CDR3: TGTGCCAGCAGCTTACAACCTAGGACAGATACGCAGTATTTT.

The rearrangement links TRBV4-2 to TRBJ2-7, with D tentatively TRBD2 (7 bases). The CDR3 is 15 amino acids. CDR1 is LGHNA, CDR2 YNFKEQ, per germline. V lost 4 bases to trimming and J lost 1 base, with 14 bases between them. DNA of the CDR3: TGTGCCAGCAGCCCCGGGGAGGGGGTATCCTACGAGCAGTACTTC. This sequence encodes CASSPGEGVSYEQYF.

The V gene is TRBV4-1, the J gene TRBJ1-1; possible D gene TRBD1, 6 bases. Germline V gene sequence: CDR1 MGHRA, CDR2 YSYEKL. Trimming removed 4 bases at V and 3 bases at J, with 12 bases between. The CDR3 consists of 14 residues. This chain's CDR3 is CASSRGTPYTEAFF. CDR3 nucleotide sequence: TGCGCCAGCAGCCGGGGGACACCCTACACTGAAGCTTTCTTT.

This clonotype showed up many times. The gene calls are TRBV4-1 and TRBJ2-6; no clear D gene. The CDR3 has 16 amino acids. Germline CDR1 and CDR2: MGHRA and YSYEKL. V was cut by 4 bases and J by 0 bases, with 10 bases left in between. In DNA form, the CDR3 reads TGCGCCAGCAGCCGCCCTCAGAGCTCTGGGGCCAACGTCCTGACTTTC. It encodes CASSRPQSSGANVLTF.

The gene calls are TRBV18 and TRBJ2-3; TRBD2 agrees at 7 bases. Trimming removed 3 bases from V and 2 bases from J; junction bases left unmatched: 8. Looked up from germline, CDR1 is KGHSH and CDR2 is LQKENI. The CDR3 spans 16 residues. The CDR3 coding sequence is TGTGCCAGCTCACCCGACGCGGGGGAACCCACAGATACGCAGTATTTT. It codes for CASSPDAGEPTDTQYF.

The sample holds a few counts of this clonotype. The CDR3 DNA sequence: TGTGCCAGCAGCCTCAGGGGGAGGGAAGCTTTCTTT. This translates into CASSLRGREAFF. The rearrangement uses TRBV3-1 and TRBJ1-1; TRBD1 aligns across 7 bases. V was pared by 4 bases and J by 8 bases, with 4 bases of the junction left unmatched. The CDR3 runs to 12 residues. CDR1 and CDR2 (germline): LGHDT, YNNKEL (reference sequence).

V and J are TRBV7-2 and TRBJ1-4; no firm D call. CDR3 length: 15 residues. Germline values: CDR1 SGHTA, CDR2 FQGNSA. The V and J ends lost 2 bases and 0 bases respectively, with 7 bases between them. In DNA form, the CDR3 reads TGTGCCAGCAGCTTATTCCGAACAACTAATGAAAAACTGTTTTTT. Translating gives CASSLFRTTNEKLFF.

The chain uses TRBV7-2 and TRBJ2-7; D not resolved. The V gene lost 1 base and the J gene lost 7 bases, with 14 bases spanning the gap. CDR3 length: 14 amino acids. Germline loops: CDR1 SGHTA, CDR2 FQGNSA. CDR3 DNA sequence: TGTGCCAGCAGCTTAGTTGCTAACTCGGCGGAGCAGTACTTC. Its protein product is CASSLVANSAEQYF.

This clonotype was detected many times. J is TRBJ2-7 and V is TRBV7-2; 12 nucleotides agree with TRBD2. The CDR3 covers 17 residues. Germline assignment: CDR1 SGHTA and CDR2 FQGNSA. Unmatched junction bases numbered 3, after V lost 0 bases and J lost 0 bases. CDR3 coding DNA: TGTGCCAGCAGCTTAGCTCCTAGCGGGAGGGCCTCCTACGAGCAGTACTTC. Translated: CASSLAPSGRASYEQYF. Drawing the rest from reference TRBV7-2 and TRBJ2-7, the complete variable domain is GAGVSQSPSNKVTEKGKDVELRCDPISGHTALYWYRQSLGQGLEFLIYFQGNSAPDKSGLPSDRFSAERTGGSVSTLTIQRTQQEDSAVYLCASSLAPSGRASYEQYFGPGTRLTVT.

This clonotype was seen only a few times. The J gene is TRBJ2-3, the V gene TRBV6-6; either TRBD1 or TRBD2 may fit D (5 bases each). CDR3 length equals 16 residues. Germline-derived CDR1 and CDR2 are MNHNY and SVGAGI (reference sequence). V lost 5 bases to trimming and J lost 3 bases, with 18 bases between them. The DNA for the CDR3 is TGTGCCAGCAGTCCGGGGCCTAGGAGGTTGACAGATACGCAGTATTTT. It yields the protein CASSPGPRRLTDTQYF.

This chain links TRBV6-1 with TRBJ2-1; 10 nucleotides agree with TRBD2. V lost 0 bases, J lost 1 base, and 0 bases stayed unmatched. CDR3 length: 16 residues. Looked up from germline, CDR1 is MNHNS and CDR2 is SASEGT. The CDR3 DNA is TGTGCCAGCAGTGAAGCTAGCGGGGGGTCCTACAATGAGCAGTTCTTC. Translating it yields CASSEASGGSYNEQFF.

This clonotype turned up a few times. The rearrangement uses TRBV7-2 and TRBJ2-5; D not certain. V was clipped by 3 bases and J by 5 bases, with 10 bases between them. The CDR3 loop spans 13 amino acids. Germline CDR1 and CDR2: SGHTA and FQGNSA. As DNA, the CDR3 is TGTGCCAGCAGCTTGGGTTATTGGGAGACCCAGTACTTC. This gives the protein CASSLGYWETQYF.